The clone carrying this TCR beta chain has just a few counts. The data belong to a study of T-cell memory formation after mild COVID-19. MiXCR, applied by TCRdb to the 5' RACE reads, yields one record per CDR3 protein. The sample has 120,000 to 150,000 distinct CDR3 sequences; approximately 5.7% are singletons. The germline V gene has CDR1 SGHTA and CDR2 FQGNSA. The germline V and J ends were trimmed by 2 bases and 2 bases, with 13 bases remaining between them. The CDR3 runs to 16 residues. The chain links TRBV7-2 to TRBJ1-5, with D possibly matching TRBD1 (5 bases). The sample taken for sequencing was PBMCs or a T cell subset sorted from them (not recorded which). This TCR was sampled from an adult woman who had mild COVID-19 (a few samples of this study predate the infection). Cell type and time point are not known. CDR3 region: CASSLSEDKGNQPQHF. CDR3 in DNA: TGTGCCAGCAGCTTATCCGAGGACAAAGGCAATCAGCCCCAGCATTTT.